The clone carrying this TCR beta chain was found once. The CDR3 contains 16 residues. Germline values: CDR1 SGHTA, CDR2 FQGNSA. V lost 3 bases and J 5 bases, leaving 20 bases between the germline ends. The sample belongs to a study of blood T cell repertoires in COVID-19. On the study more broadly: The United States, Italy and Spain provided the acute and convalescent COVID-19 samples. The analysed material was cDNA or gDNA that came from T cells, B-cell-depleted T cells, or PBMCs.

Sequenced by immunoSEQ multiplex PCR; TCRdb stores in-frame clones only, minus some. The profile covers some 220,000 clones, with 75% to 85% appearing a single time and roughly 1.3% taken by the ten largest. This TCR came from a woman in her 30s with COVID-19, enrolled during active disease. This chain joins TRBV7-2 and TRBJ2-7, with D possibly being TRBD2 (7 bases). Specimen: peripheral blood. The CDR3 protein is CASSFLAGAGLDEQYF. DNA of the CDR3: TGTGCCAGCAGCTTTCTGGCGGGGGCGGGGTTGGACGAGCAGTACTTC.